What follows describes a single TCR beta chain. There are 13 residues in the CDR3. V was shortened by 2 bases and J by 0 bases, with 4 bases between the two germline ends. Per germline, CDR1 WSHSY and CDR2 SAAADI. The data stem from a study of control samples from healthy donors and cancer patients. Profiling relied on immunoSEQ multiplex PCR, and the TCRdb table lists in-frame clones only, not all of them. In the table there are about 150,000 clones, around 96% of which are singletons. This clonotype originated in a man aged 35-49 years in good health. The chain recombines TRBV10-2 with TRBJ1-2, with D unclear. The sample taken for sequencing was blood. CDR3 amino acids: CASSETPNYGYTF. The DNA of the CDR3 is TGCGCCAGCAGTGAGACACCTAACTATGGCTACACCTTC.